Each of the 17 T cell receptor beta chains below was sequenced from the same sample in a study of T-cell reconstitution after alpha-beta-depleted transplantation in children (dated by TCRdb to the mid-2010s). Libraries were built with PCR. This sample was sequenced with an Illumina HiSeq 2500. TCR libraries were prepared with molecular barcoding, using unique molecular identifiers to normalize TCRbeta repertoire quantification. TCRdb passed the public sequencing reads through fastp at Q25 and MiXCR, retaining productive beta sequences. Rows are combined by CDR3 protein, so each entry shows the most common genes and DNA. The sample contains about 260,000 distinct CDR3 sequences, 11% of them found a single time. The ten biggest clones cover around 24% of the sample. The treatment or condition label for this specimen denotes: allogeneic hematopoietic cell transplantation with graft depleted of TCRalphabeta T cells and CD19 B cells.

Source: peripheral blood, taken 180 days after TCRalphabeta/CD19-depleted stem cell transplant. These TCRs come from a male patient aged 2 to 10 who had a stem cell transplant for chronic granulomatous disease, so the T cells may come from the graft donor.

This clonotype was seen more than once but under ten times. The J gene is TRBJ2-3, the V gene TRBV15; 10 bases are shared with TRBD1. This CDR3 has 16 residues. CDR1 is LNHNV, CDR2 YYDKDF, per germline (reference sequence). V dropped 1 base and J dropped 2; count of bases not matched to a gene: 3. The CDR3 loop is CATSRGDRGPTDTQYF. CDR3 sequence (DNA): TGTGCCACCAGCAGAGGTGACAGGGGGCCCACAGATACGCAGTATTTT.

This clonotype came up many times. This sequence joins TRBV6-5 and TRBJ1-2, with 9 bases matching TRBD1. The CDR3 runs 13 residues. Trimming at V came to 2 bases and at J to 13 bases, leaving 8 bases not matched to a gene. Germline CDR1 is MNHEY and CDR2 is SVGAGI. CDR3: CASSYAGQGPTTF. CDR3 coding DNA: TGTGCCAGCAGTTACGCGGGACAGGGCCCGACCACCTTC.

This clonotype was seen ten or more times. V gene TRBV6-2 or TRBV6-3 combines with J gene TRBJ1-1; D uncertain. Germline V gene sequence: CDR1 MNHEY, CDR2 SVGEGT. Trimming shortened V by 7 bases and J by 0 bases, and 9 bases separated the two germline ends. This CDR3 comprises 13 residues. CDR3 sequence reads: CASKISLNTEAFF. CDR3 sequence (DNA): TGTGCCAGCAAGATTAGTTTGAACACTGAAGCTTTCTTT.

This clonotype was counted ten times or more. This rearrangement joins TRBV6-6 to TRBJ1-5, with D unclear. V lost 8 bases to trimming and J lost 9 bases, with 17 bases between them. The CDR3 has 13 residues. Germline V gene lookup returns CDR1 MNHNY and CDR2 SVGAGI (reference sequence). CDR3 DNA sequence: TGTGCCAGCCAAAGCGGACCAACCGGGCCCCAGCATTTT. Translated: CASQSGPTGPQHF.

This clonotype appeared many times. The chain employs TRBV20-1 and TRBJ1-3; 7 bases are shared with TRBD1. V lost 6 bases to trimming and J lost 6 bases; unmatched junction nucleotides: 8. CDR1 is DFQATT and CDR2 is SNEGSKA in the germline V gene (reference sequence). The CDR3 has 13 amino acids. CDR3 amino acids: CSAIRQGANTIYF. CDR3 bases: TGCAGTGCCATACGACAGGGCGCAAACACCATATATTTT.

This clonotype occurred many times. J is TRBJ2-4 and V is TRBV6-2 or TRBV6-3, with D maybe TRBD2 (6 bases). This CDR3 comprises 12 residues. V was pared by 6 bases and J by 6 bases, with 9 bases between. Germline V gene sequence: CDR1 MNHEY, CDR2 SVGEGT. The CDR3 region is CASSREANIQYF. The CDR3 nucleotides are TGTGCCAGCAGCAGGGAGGCAAACATTCAGTACTTC.

This clonotype was recorded at least ten times. The genes are TRBV6-2 or TRBV6-3 and TRBJ2-2; D not resolved. In germline, CDR1 is MNHEY, CDR2 SVGEGT. The CDR3 extends over 14 amino acids. V was cut by 6 bases and J by 1 base, with 9 bases left in between. This chain's CDR3 is CASSLTLNTGELFF. In DNA form, the CDR3 reads TGTGCCAGCAGCCTCACATTGAACACCGGGGAGCTGTTTTTT.

This clonotype came up many times. The chain joins TRBV11-1 to TRBJ2-5; D might be TRBD1 (6 bases). With 6 bases removed from V and 5 bases from J, the gap between germline ends came to 22 bases. Looked up from germline, CDR1 is SGHAT and CDR2 is FQDESV (reference sequence). The CDR3 runs 16 residues. The DNA for the CDR3 is TGTGCCAGCAGTAAAAACACAGGGAAAGTGGGGGAGACCCAGTACTTC. It specifies CASSKNTGKVGETQYF. Supplemented by reference TRBV11-1 and TRBJ2-5, the full variable domain reads EAEVAQSPRYKITEKSQAVAFWCDPISGHATLYWYRQILGQGPELLVQFQDESVVDDSQLPKDRFSAERLKGVDSTLKIQPAELGDSAMYLCASSKNTGKVGETQYFGPGTRLLVL.

This clonotype has a count of ten or more. The chain joins TRBV29-1 to TRBJ1-4, with D maybe TRBD1 (5 bases). This CDR3 region has 13 residues. Germline loops: CDR1 SQVTM, CDR2 ANQGSEA. V was clipped by 5 bases and J by 0 bases, with 7 bases between them. This CDR3 reads CSVQDTTNEKLFF. For the CDR3, the DNA is TGCAGCGTTCAGGACACAACTAATGAAAAACTGTTTTTT.

This clonotype has a count of ten or more. The chain links TRBV29-1 to TRBJ1-2; D is possibly TRBD1 (5 bases). Trimming took off 0 bases at V and 1 base at J, with 15 bases between the two ends. CDR1 is SQVTM, CDR2 ANQGSEA, per germline. This CDR3 region has 16 residues. In DNA form, the CDR3 reads TGCAGCGTTGAAGATTGGGGGGGGTACAGTAACTATGGCTACACCTTC. This translates into CSVEDWGGYSNYGYTF.

This clonotype was seen ten or more times. V is TRBV29-1 and J is TRBJ2-1; D is perhaps TRBD1 or TRBD2 (5 bases each). CDR3 size: 14 residues. V was shortened by 2 bases and J by 2 bases, with 10 bases between the two germline ends. The germline gives CDR1 SQVTM, CDR2 ANQGSEA. The CDR3 DNA sequence: TGCAGCGTTGAAAGAGCGGACACCTACAATGAGCAGTTCTTC. Residues: CSVERADTYNEQFF.

At least ten counts were recorded for this clonotype. The CDR3 here is CASSPRNAGEQFF. In DNA form, the CDR3 reads TGTGCCAGCTCACCCCGGAATGCGGGTGAGCAGTTCTTC. The V call is TRBV18, the J call TRBJ2-1; perhaps TRBD2 as D (5 bases). V was cut by 3 bases and J by 9 bases, with 12 bases left in between. CDR3 length: 13 residues. CDR1 is KGHSH, CDR2 LQKENI, per germline.

Notes on this clonotype: One junction end disagrees with the germline gene, perhaps due to a read error. The chain recombines TRBV11-2 with TRBJ2-2; 13 bases are a match to TRBD2. Germline-derived CDR1 and CDR2 are SGHAT and FQNNGV. The CDR3 is 17 residues long. This chain's CDR3 is CASSPTGLAGVTGELFF. In DNA, the CDR3 is TGTGCCAGCAGCCCCACCGGACTAGCGGGAGTTACCGGGGAGCTGTTTTTC.

This clonotype has ten or more counts. The V call is TRBV4-2, the J call TRBJ2-7; a weak D match, TRBD2 (6 bases). This CDR3 contains 16 residues. V was cut by 0 bases and J by 0 bases, with 12 bases left in between. From germline, CDR1 is LGHNA and CDR2 YNFKEQ. CDR3 in amino acids: CASSQDRSGPSYEQYF. DNA for the CDR3: TGTGCCAGCAGCCAAGATCGGAGCGGGCCCTCCTACGAGCAGTACTTC.

Here the CDR3 DNA reads TGCGCCAGCAGCTTGGACATCCGGACAGGGTACAATCAGCCCCAGCATTTT. Translated: CASSLDIRTGYNQPQHF. The chain recombines TRBV5-1 with TRBJ1-5; TRBD1 agrees at 8 bases. Germline lookup yields CDR1 SGHRS and CDR2 YFSETQ. After removal of 0 bases from V and 3 bases from J, the junction contained 8 bases not matched to a gene. The CDR3 has 17 residues.

This clonotype was counted many times. CDR3 loop: CASSPGVPDTQYF. In DNA form, the CDR3 reads TGTGCCAGCAGCCCAGGGGTCCCAGATACGCAGTATTTT. The chain links TRBV7-9 to TRBJ2-3, with D perhaps TRBD1 (6 bases). Looked up from germline, CDR1 is SEHNR and CDR2 is FQNEAQ (reference sequence). This CDR3 has 13 amino acids. V lost 5 bases, J lost 4 bases, and 10 bases lay in between.

This clonotype was recorded many times. The chain combines TRBV20-1 with TRBJ2-1, with 8 bases fitting TRBD2. Germline V CDR1 and CDR2: DFQATT, SNEGSKA (reference sequence). This CDR3 is 11 amino acids long. CDR3 in amino acids: CRAGAGNEQFF. Here the CDR3 DNA reads TGCAGAGCGGGGGCAGGGAATGAGCAGTTCTTC.